One sample yielded the 22 T cell receptor beta chains listed below, sequenced in a study of cytomegalovirus exposure and HLA in healthy donors. The PCR had 60 Vbeta and 13 Jbeta primers. Method: immunoSEQ multiplex PCR; TCRdb's copy keeps in-frame clones and lacks some. The repertoire holds about 200,000 clones, with over 60% as singletons. The source material was PBMCs. These receptors all stem from a man aged 35-49 years in good health and CMV-seronegative.

The rearrangement joins TRBV18 to TRBJ1-6; 9 bases agree with TRBD1. V lost 5 bases and J lost 6; bases outside the gene matches: 5. This CDR3 is 15 amino acids long. Germline values: CDR1 KGHSH, CDR2 LQKENI. CDR3 sequence: CASSTTGGVNSPLHF. The CDR3, as DNA: TGTGCCAGCTCAACCACAGGGGGCGTTAATTCACCCCTCCACTTT.

The chain uses TRBV11-3 and TRBJ1-1; maybe TRBD1 (5 bases). Germline V gives CDR1 SGHNT, CDR2 YENEEA. Trimming cost V 1 base and J 4 bases, with 7 bases left between them. This CDR3 region has 13 residues. The CDR3 sequence is CASSLAGGTEAFF. The DNA for the CDR3 is TGTGCCAGCAGCTTAGCGGGGGGCACTGAAGCTTTCTTT.

CDR3 amino acids: CATSRDLTGEGYTF. The CDR3 DNA reads TGTGCCACCAGCAGAGATCTGACAGGGGAAGGCTACACCTTC. This rearrangement joins TRBV15 to TRBJ1-2; 8 nucleotides line up with TRBD1. The junction had 5 bases not matched to a gene; V was cut back by 0 bases and J by 8 bases. Germline values: CDR1 LNHNV, CDR2 YYDKDF (reference sequence). The CDR3 runs 14 residues.

V usage is TRBV7-3 and J usage is TRBJ2-3, with unresolved D. Per germline, CDR1 SGHTA and CDR2 FQGTGA. Trimming left V 5 bases short and J 0 bases short, with 9 bases between. CDR3 length: 14 residues. The CDR3 is CASSLLGSTDTQYF. In nucleotides, the CDR3 is TGTGCCAGCAGCCTGCTAGGTAGCACAGATACGCAGTATTTT.

CDR3 bases: TGTGCCAGCAGTGAATCAGGGGGCGGCTATGGCTACACCTTC. Translating gives CASSESGGGYGYTF. The chain links TRBV6-4 to TRBJ1-2, with TRBD1 identical over 8 bases. This CDR3 is 14 amino acids long. V lost 3 bases, J lost 4 bases, and 4 bases stayed unmatched. The germline V gene has CDR1 MRHNA and CDR2 SNTAGT.

This clone has just a few counts. The chain recombines TRBV15 with TRBJ2-6; possible D gene TRBD2, 6 bases. Germline V lookup: CDR1 LNHNV, CDR2 YYDKDF (reference sequence). This CDR3 has 16 amino acids. Trimming shortened V by 0 bases and J by 0 bases, and 6 bases separated the two germline ends. DNA of the CDR3: TGTGCCACCAGCAGAGAACTAGCCTCTGGGGCCAACGTCCTGACTTTC. It codes for CATSRELASGANVLTF.

This rearrangement joins TRBV5-4 to TRBJ2-5; 11 bases are a match to TRBD2. V lost 0 bases, J lost 10 bases, and 8 bases stayed unmatched. Germline V gives CDR1 SGHNT, CDR2 YYREEE (reference sequence). This CDR3 region has 15 residues. DNA of the CDR3: TGTGCCAGCAGCTTGGTACTAGCGGGGGCCACGAGCCAGTACTTC. Its translation is CASSLVLAGATSQYF.

This clone occurred once. This rearrangement joins TRBV7-3 to TRBJ2-3; 8 positions agree with TRBD1. With V trimmed by 2 bases and J by 2 bases, 3 bases remained unmatched. The germline V gene has CDR1 SGHTA and CDR2 FQGTGA. This CDR3 region has 15 residues. The DNA for the CDR3 is TGTGCCAGCAGCTTATGGGGACAGGTCACAGATACGCAGTATTTT. Translation: CASSLWGQVTDTQYF.

V is TRBV7-2 and J is TRBJ2-5, with 7 positions matching TRBD2. Per germline, CDR1 SGHTA and CDR2 FQGNSA. The CDR3 sequence is 15 residues long. With V trimmed by 4 bases and J by 5 bases, 10 bases remained unmatched. In nucleotides, the CDR3 is TGTGCCAGCAGCTGGGGTGCGAGCGGGATCGAGACCCAGTACTTC. It translates to CASSWGASGIETQYF.

This clone was detected once. The gene calls are TRBV27 and TRBJ2-2; 9 bases are a match to TRBD2. CDR1 and CDR2 (germline): MNHEY, SMNVEV (reference sequence). This CDR3 is built from 16 residues. Trimming cost V 2 bases and J 4 bases; bases outside gene matches: 5. CDR3 amino acids: CASSLMTSGSTGELFF. CDR3 bases: TGTGCCAGCAGTTTAATGACTAGCGGTTCCACCGGGGAGCTGTTTTTT.

The gene calls are TRBV19 and TRBJ2-2; the D is unclear. CDR1 is LNHDA, CDR2 SQIVND, per germline (reference sequence). V was cut by 1 base and J by 3 bases, with 9 bases left in between. The CDR3 spans 15 residues. The CDR3 DNA follows: TGTGCCAGTAGTATAGTCAACCTATACACCGGGGAGCTGTTTTTT. Translated: CASSIVNLYTGELFF.

A remark on this clone: Without the conserved terminal phenylalanine or tryptophan, this CDR3 likely stems from a read error. The chain uses TRBV11-2 and TRBJ1-1, with D possibly being TRBD1 (6 bases). CDR1 and CDR2 from the germline V gene are SGHAT and FQNNGV. The length of the CDR3 is 16 residues. Trimming pared 6 bases from V and 0 bases from J, leaving 17 bases between. The CDR3 protein is CASSTRQAIVNTEAFL. CDR3 sequence (DNA): TGTGCCAGCAGTACAAGACAGGCGATAGTGAACACTGAAGCTTTCCTT.

There are a few counts of this clone. The chain carries TRBV5-6 and TRBJ2-7, with 7 positions matching TRBD2. The V gene's germline CDR1 is SGHDT and CDR2 YYEEEE. The length of the CDR3 is 14 residues. J was trimmed by 7 bases and V by 4 bases; bases with no gene match: 11. The CDR3 loop reads CASSPTTSRREQYF. The CDR3 DNA reads TGTGCCAGCAGCCCGACGACTAGCCGGCGGGAGCAGTACTTC.

As regards this clone: This CDR3 is also generated by other DNA sequences in the sample. V is TRBV27 and J is TRBJ2-3; no clear D. Trimming cost V 2 bases and J 1 base, with 4 bases left between them. CDR3 length: 13 residues. Germline V gives CDR1 MNHEY, CDR2 SMNVEV (reference sequence). The CDR3 protein is CASSLLGTDTQYF. The CDR3 DNA reads TGTGCCAGCAGTTTACTCGGCACAGATACGCAGTATTTT.

In regard to this clone: Other nucleotide sequences in the sample specify the same CDR3. The chain uses TRBV5-4 and TRBJ2-3; 12 bases are shared with TRBD2. In germline, CDR1 is SGHNT, CDR2 YYREEE (reference sequence). Germline trimming cut 1 base from V and 3 bases from J; bases unmatched to any gene: 0. The length of the CDR3 is 15 residues. CDR3 nucleotide sequence: TGTGCCAGCAGCTTGACTAGCGGGGGGACAGATACGCAGTATTTT. Residues: CASSLTSGGTDTQYF.

J is TRBJ1-1 and V is TRBV6-4; D not resolved. V was cut by 0 bases and J by 12 bases, with 11 bases left in between. The germline V gene encodes CDR1 MRHNA and CDR2 SNTAGT. This CDR3 spans 12 amino acids. The CDR3 is CASSDSGGLPFF. The CDR3, as DNA: TGTGCCAGCAGTGACTCAGGAGGGTTACCTTTCTTT.

This clone was recorded a few times. J is TRBJ1-2 and V is TRBV7-6; 9 nucleotides agree with TRBD1. The CDR3 has 14 residues. The V segment lost 6 bases and the J segment 4 bases; nucleotides outside the gene matches: 6. CDR1 and CDR2 from the germline V gene are SGHVS and FNYEAQ. The CDR3 sequence: CASSSGQGAYGYTF. The CDR3 DNA is TGTGCCAGCAGTTCGGGACAGGGAGCCTATGGCTACACCTTC. The full variable domain, with the rest looked up from reference TRBV7-6 and TRBJ1-2, is GAGVSQSPRYKVTKRGQDVALRCDPISGHVSLYWYRQALGQGPEFLTYFNYEAQQDKSGLPNDRFSAERPEGSISTLTIQRTEQRDSAMYRCASSSGQGAYGYTFGSGTRLTVV.

This clone was counted a single time. This sequence joins TRBV27 and TRBJ2-7; TRBD1 matches at 7 bases. This CDR3 comprises 15 residues. With V trimmed by 6 bases and J by 2 bases, 10 bases remained unmatched. Per the germline V gene, CDR1 is MNHEY and CDR2 is SMNVEV (reference sequence). The CDR3 here is CASSAGTAKTYEQYF. In DNA form, the CDR3 reads TGTGCCAGCAGCGCCGGGACAGCCAAAACCTACGAGCAGTACTTC.

The chain combines TRBV30 with TRBJ2-5; 11 bases agree with TRBD1. The J call may be in error: the DNA end matches TRBJ2-7 better. Germline values: CDR1 GTSNPN, CDR2 SVGIG (reference sequence). This CDR3 has 15 residues. The CDR3 region is CAWSQGQGVVYEQYF. The CDR3 region has the DNA TGTGCCTGGAGTCAGGGACAGGGGGTCGTCTACGAGCAGTACTTC.

This chain links TRBV4-2 with TRBJ2-7, with 12 bases matching TRBD2. The trim removed 4 bases at V and 0 bases at J, leaving 1 base unmatched. CDR1 is LGHNA, CDR2 YNFKEQ, per germline. The CDR3 loop spans 15 amino acids. The chain's CDR3 is CASSLTSGSSYEQYF. The DNA of the CDR3 is TGTGCCAGCAGCCTGACTAGCGGGAGCTCCTACGAGCAGTACTTC.

The genes are TRBV5-1 and TRBJ2-1; a weak D match, TRBD1 (6 bases). The CDR3 loop spans 13 amino acids. The V gene lost 4 bases and the J gene lost 4 bases, with 9 bases spanning the gap. CDR1 is SGHRS and CDR2 is YFSETQ in the germline V gene. CDR3 protein: CASSPDSYNEQFF. CDR3 nucleotides: TGCGCCAGCAGCCCGGACAGTTACAATGAGCAGTTCTTC.

CDR3 region: CASSSDINQPQHF. CDR3 nucleotides: TGTGCCAGCAGTTCCGACATCAATCAGCCCCAGCATTTT. This sequence joins TRBV6-5 and TRBJ1-5; no clear D. The CDR3 extends over 13 amino acids. V gave up 4 bases and J gave up 3 bases, with 7 bases separating them. The germline CDR1 and CDR2 sequences are MNHEY and SVGAGI.